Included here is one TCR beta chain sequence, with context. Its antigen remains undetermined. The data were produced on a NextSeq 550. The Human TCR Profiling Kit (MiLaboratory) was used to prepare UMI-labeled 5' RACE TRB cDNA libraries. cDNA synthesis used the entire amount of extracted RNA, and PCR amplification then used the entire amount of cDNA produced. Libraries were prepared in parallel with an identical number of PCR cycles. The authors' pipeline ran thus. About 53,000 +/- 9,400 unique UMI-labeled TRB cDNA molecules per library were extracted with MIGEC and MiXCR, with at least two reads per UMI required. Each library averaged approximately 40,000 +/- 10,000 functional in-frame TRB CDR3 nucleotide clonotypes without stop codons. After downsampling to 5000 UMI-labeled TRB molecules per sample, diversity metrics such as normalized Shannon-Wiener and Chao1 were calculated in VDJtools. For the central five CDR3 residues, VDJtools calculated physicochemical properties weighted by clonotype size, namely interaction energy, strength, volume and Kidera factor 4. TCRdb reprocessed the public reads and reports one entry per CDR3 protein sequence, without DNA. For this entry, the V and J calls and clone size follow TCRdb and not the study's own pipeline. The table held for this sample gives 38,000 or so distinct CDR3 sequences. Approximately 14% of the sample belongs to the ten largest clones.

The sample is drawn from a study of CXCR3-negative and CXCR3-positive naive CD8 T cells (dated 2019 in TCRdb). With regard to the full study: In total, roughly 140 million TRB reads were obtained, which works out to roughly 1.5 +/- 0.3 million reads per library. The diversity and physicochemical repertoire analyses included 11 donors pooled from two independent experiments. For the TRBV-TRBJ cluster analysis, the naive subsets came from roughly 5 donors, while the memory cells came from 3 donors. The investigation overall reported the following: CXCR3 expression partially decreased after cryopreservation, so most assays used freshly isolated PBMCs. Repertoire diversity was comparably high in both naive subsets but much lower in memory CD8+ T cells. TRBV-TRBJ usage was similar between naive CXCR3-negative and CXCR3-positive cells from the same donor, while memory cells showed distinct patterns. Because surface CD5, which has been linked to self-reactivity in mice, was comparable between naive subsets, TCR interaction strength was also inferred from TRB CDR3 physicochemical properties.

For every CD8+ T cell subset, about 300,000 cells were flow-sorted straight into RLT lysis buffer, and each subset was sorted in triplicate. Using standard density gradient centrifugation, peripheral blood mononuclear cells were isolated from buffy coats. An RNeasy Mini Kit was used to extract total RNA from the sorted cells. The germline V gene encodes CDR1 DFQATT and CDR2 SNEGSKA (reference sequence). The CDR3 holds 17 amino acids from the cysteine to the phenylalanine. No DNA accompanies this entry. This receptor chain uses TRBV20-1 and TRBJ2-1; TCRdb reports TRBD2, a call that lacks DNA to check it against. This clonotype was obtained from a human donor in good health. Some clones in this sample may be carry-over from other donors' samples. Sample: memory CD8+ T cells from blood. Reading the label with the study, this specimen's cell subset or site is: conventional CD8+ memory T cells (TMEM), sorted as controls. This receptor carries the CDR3 CSARDVARGGPHNEQFF.